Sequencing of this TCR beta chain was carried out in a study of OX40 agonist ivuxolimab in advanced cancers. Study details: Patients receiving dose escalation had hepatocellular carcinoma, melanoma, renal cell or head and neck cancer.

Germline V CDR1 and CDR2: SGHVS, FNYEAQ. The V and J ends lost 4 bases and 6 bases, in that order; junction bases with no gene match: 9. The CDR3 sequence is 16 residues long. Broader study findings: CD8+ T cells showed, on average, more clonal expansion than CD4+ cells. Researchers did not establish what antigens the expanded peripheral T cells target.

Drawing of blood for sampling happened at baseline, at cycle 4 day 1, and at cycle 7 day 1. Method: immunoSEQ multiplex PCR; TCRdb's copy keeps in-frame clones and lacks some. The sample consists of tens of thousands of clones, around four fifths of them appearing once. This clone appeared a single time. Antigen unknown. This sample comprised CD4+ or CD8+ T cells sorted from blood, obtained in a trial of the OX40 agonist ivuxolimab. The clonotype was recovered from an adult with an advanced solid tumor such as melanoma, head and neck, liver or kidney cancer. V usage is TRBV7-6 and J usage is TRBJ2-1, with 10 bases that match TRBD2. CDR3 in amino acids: CASSSELAGHLNEQFF. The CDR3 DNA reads TGTGCCAGCAGCTCAGAACTAGCGGGACATCTCAATGAGCAGTTCTTC.